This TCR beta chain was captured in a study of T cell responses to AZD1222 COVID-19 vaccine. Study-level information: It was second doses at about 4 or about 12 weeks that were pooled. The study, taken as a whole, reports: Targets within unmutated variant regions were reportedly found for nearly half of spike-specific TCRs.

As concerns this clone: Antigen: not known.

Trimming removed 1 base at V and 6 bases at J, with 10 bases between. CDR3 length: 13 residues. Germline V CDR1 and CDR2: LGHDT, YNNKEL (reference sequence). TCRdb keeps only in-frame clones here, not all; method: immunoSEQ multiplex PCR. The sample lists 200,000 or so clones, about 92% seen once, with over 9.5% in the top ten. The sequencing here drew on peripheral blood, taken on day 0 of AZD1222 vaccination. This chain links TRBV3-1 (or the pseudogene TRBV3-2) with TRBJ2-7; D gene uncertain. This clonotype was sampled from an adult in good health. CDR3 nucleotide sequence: TGTGCCAGCAGCCAAGGCCGTGGGGTCGAGCAGTACTTC. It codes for CASSQGRGVEQYF.